A single T cell receptor beta chain is shown here with its context. Per germline, CDR1 SGHAT and CDR2 FQNNGV. CDR3 size: 16 residues. Trimming stripped 5 bases from V and 5 bases from J, with 21 bases between. This sample is part of a study of healthy donors' naive CD4 and CD8 T cells. TCR libraries were built from about 0.55 ug of total RNA by linear amplification. TCRdb passed the reads through MiXCR, listing each CDR3 protein once. This table has about 180,000 distinct CDR3 sequences, around three quarters appearing once. The gene calls are TRBV11-2 and TRBJ1-2; D is ambiguous. The sequenced sample was naive CD4+ and CD8+ T cells sorted from blood, pooled from several donors. The receptor was isolated from a pool of human donors in good health; the sample pools cells from several healthy donors. This chain's CDR3 is CASSPGVPTTYYGYTF. The CDR3 DNA is TGTGCCAGCAGCCCGGGCGTCCCGACGACTTATTATGGCTACACCTTC.